The entry below gives a single T cell receptor (beta chain) sequence along with its context. This clonotype has just a few counts. Its antigen has not been determined. The sample holds no much larger clone one base away, and base qualities are not on file. These data originate in a study of blood T cells in healthy people across ages (dated by TCRdb to between 2014 and 2017). Regarding the study in general: In model experiments, template switching captured roughly one uniquely barcoded TCR beta cDNA molecule for every two T cells. Age-related changes in TCR beta repertoire diversity were measured in the study by deep sequencing normalized with unique cDNA molecular identifiers. The donors were divided into four age groups: young (average around 16 years), middle-aged (approximately 39), aged (roughly 60) and long-lived (about 84). The study analyzed two additional independent replicas of 1 million unique cDNA reads from the same blood draw for two donors, one aged 18 to 29 and one aged 80 or older.

CDR1 is given as SQVTM and CDR2 as ANQGSEA, both from the germline V gene. From cysteine to phenylalanine, the CDR3 is 13 amino acids long. Only the CDR3 region is kept as DNA, spanning 39 bases read in frame from base 1. The donors were roughly 38 Caucasian individuals from Russia, aged roughly 6 to 90 years, who were systemically healthy. Around 9.8 milliliters of peripheral blood were collected from each donor into EDTA-treated Vacutainer tubes. Ficoll-Paque density-gradient centrifugation was used to isolate PBMCs, with at least 7 million per sample. Total RNA was extracted from PBMCs with Trizol reagent, with at least 5.5 micrograms obtained per sample. For every donor, an aliquot of PBMCs went through flow cytometry to measure the percentages of naive CD45RAhigh/CD27high T cells. The method was 5' RACE. The data were produced on an Illumina HiSeq 2500. The second PCR ran for roughly 7 to 12 cycles and used a J-beta primer mix along with a sample-barcoded 5' primer. A template-switch 5' adaptor carrying 12 random nucleotides introduced a unique molecular identifier onto each TCR beta cDNA molecule. Each sample yielded at least 2.5 million CDR3-containing paired-end reads. The Mint cDNA synthesis kit, primed by a TRBC-specific oligonucleotide, was used to synthesize first-strand cDNA from all RNA. Following uracil-DNA glycosylase treatment, all cDNA underwent a first 18-cycle PCR with the universal primers M1SS and BC2_uni_R. As for the original processing: For normalization, 1 million high-quality reads, each with a distinct molecular identifier, were randomly selected from each sample. Reads sharing molecular identifiers were discarded rather than binned into consensus sequences. CDR3 identification, clonotype clustering and error correction used MiTCR with a Q25 quality threshold and the strictest error-elimination algorithm. Lower-bound total TCR beta diversity was estimated with a nonparametric unseen species model using Euler transformation. TCRdb took the public reads, trimmed them with fastp at Q25, ran MiXCR for clone calling and kept in-frame beta chains. All rows with the same CDR3 protein become a single entry with the most common DNA and genes. The V and J calls reflect TCRdb's pipeline rather than the authors' work. Here the sample has under 1,100,000 distinct CDR3 sequences; about 23% occur a single time. The top ten constitute 0.75% of the sample.

The research as a whole found: Bulk unsorted PBMC profiling prevented conclusive comparison of naive and antigen-experienced compartments. Estimates of total diversity from one million sequenced T cells were regarded as lower bounds and underestimates. Compared with the aged group, the long-lived group had more naive CD4+ T cells, fewer expanded clones and increased TCR diversity, suggesting age selection. Because the CMV infection status of the donors was unknown, age-related changes in expanded clonotypes may potentially have been confounded. Observed TCR beta diversity per million T cells fell roughly linearly with age, and a significant reduction was already apparent by age approximately 41. The percentage of naive T cells measured by flow cytometry correlated strongly with observed TCR beta diversity.

The same data also contributed to another study, on T cells of mothers and their children. The second source states: Nine systemically healthy Caucasian individuals served as donors, namely three mothers together with their six children. cDNA synthesis used all of the extracted RNA, with roughly 1.5 ug of RNA in each 15 ul reaction. In the second PCR, the M1S primer introduced both the sample barcodes and 2-4 random nucleotides. Each mother yielded over 9.5 million TCR beta CDR3 reads and each child about 3 million reads. Thymic selection similarly shapes TCR recombination output in related and unrelated pairs, with minor effect from inherited differences. Normalized repertoire overlap was always slightly but never significantly higher in related than unrelated mother-child pairs. With a sensitivity of approximately 100 clones per million clonotypes, no persistent microchimeric T cell clones were detected. In the study, deep NGS was used to compare the TCR beta repertoires of mothers and children, and features distinguishing related mother-child pairs from unrelated individuals were sought. The mean age was about 40 +/- 4 years for the mothers and approximately 11 +/- 4 years for the children. After adapter ligation with NEBNext reagents, the libraries were sequenced on Illumina HiSeq 2000 with 100+100 nt paired-end reads. To prevent cross-contamination, the mother and child libraries were prepared a month apart and were sequenced in separate runs. Each donor had between about 500,000 and 2,300,000 distinct TCR beta clonotypes identified. Naive TCR beta clonotypes were estimated from low-frequency clonotypes matched to each donor's FACS-determined naive share, without sorting.

Sequencing was performed on blood. The rearranged chain carries TRBV29-1 and TRBJ2-5, with an unclear D gene assignment. Gene TRBJ2-7 matches the end of the DNA better, so the J call may be wrong. The origin of this receptor is a girl aged 2 to 10 in good health. The sequence in DNA is TGCAGCGTTTTGGGCCTAGAGGTAGACGAGCAGTACTTC. Its protein is CSVLGLEVDEQYF.